The following is a T cell receptor beta chain sequence with its context. These data are taken from a study of blood T cell repertoires in COVID-19. V gave up 4 bases and J gave up 7 bases, with 15 bases separating them. CDR1 is SEHNR and CDR2 is FQNEAQ in the germline V gene (reference sequence). CDR3 length: 14 amino acids. Methods used by the authors: Quantification of nucleated cells was approximated via reference gene primer amplification. Measured with immunoSEQ multiplex PCR; TCRdb has only the in-frame clones, and not every one. The D gene and trimming were derived from the DNA, and the V and J assignments and clone size from that table. The profile covers about 76,000 clones, with roughly 80% appearing a single time and roughly 27% taken by the ten largest.

This chain connects TRBV7-9 to TRBJ2-3; D is ambiguous. The source of this sequence is a human donor in a cohort sampled during active COVID-19. Sequencing was performed on peripheral blood. CDR3 amino acids: CASSSLARVNTQYF. CDR3 in DNA: TGTGCCAGCAGCTCCCTGGCCCGGGTAAATACGCAGTATTTT.